A single sample is the source of the 19 T cell receptor beta chains below, sequenced in a study of T-cell reconstitution after alpha-beta-depleted transplantation in children. The authors prepared the TCRbeta library with unique molecular identifiers. One entry per CDR3 protein, called by TCRdb with MiXCR from the PCR reads. In the table there are 600,000 to 700,000 distinct CDR3 sequences, around a sixth of which are singletons. The sample here was PBMCs from the stem cell graft donor, taken from the stem cell graft. Receptor source: a human donor who donated a stem cell graft to a child with acute myeloid leukemia.

Comments on this clonotype: A single base separates this from a much larger clone, so it may be a read error. The J gene is TRBJ2-2, the V gene TRBV20-1; D is possibly TRBD1 or TRBD2 (5 bases each). Germline-derived CDR1 and CDR2 are DFQATT and SNEGSKA (reference sequence). The CDR3 length is 14 residues. The CDR3 DNA is TGCAGTGCTGATACAGGTGGAGGCACCGGGGAGCTGCTTTTT. It codes for CSADTGGGTGELLF.

This clonotype was seen a few times. The genes are TRBV5-5 and TRBJ1-1, with TRBD1 matching 7 bases. After removal of 0 bases from V and 3 bases from J, the junction contained 5 bases not matched to a gene. The CDR3 sequence is 15 residues long. Germline CDR1 SGHKS, CDR2 YYEKEE (reference sequence). This CDR3 reads CASSLAGGVDTEAFF. CDR3 coding DNA: TGTGCCAGCAGCTTGGCAGGGGGAGTAGACACTGAAGCTTTCTTT.

The V call is TRBV20-1, the J call TRBJ2-2; 10 bases align to TRBD2. The trim removed 5 bases at V and 7 bases at J, leaving 13 bases unmatched. Germline V gene data show CDR1 as DFQATT and CDR2 as SNEGSKA (reference sequence). This CDR3 region has 16 residues. The CDR3, as DNA: TGCAGTGCTCCCGGGACTAGCGTGGGGAAGGTCGGGGAGCTGTTTTTT. Protein: CSAPGTSVGKVGELFF.

This clonotype was recorded many times. V and J are TRBV7-2 and TRBJ1-5; tentatively, D is TRBD1 (5 bases). V lost 1 base and J lost 7, with 11 bases in between. Germline loops: CDR1 SGHTA, CDR2 FQGNSA. The CDR3 has 14 residues. The chain's CDR3 is CASSLDRTGQPQHF. CDR3 coding DNA: TGTGCCAGCAGCTTAGACCGTACAGGACAGCCCCAGCATTTT.

This clonotype was counted ten times or more. The chain uses TRBV20-1 and TRBJ1-1, with a possible D match to TRBD1 (6 bases). Trimming removed 6 bases from V and 4 bases from J, with 18 bases in between. This CDR3 is built from 14 residues. Germline loops: CDR1 DFQATT, CDR2 SNEGSKA (reference sequence). The CDR3 is CSASWGAGRTEAFF. CDR3 coding DNA: TGCAGTGCCTCGTGGGGGGCAGGGCGCACTGAAGCTTTCTTT.

The chain recombines TRBV20-1 with TRBJ1-5; possible D gene TRBD1, 5 bases. This CDR3 has 16 residues. V dropped 0 bases and J dropped 1 base, with 13 bases sitting between them. The germline CDR1 and CDR2 sequences are DFQATT and SNEGSKA (reference sequence). The CDR3 region is CSARDMGLGSNQPQHF. The CDR3 nucleotides read TGCAGTGCTAGAGATATGGGGCTTGGAAGCAATCAGCCCCAGCATTTT.

This clonotype was observed a few times. This chain connects TRBV20-1 to TRBJ2-7; the match to TRBD2 covers 9 bases. The CDR3 has 13 amino acids. Trimming at V came to 5 bases and at J to 1 base, leaving 3 bases not matched to a gene. Germline CDR1 DFQATT, CDR2 SNEGSKA (reference sequence). The CDR3 loop reads CSALSGGSYEQYF. The CDR3 DNA sequence: TGCAGTGCTCTTAGCGGGGGTTCCTACGAGCAGTACTTC.

V gene TRBV5-1 combines with J gene TRBJ2-2; D is unresolved. Germline-derived CDR1 and CDR2 are SGHRS and YFSETQ. Deletions cut 4 bases from V and 3 bases from J, with 7 bases between. There are 13 residues in the CDR3. The chain's CDR3 is CASSVDHTGELFF. CDR3 DNA sequence: TGCGCCAGCAGCGTGGACCACACCGGGGAGCTGTTTTTT.

On this clonotype itself: A much larger clone differs by one base, so this may be a read error. The chain joins TRBV12-3 or TRBV12-4 to TRBJ2-7, with D possibly being TRBD1 (6 bases). The CDR3 totals 14 residues. The CDR3 nucleotides are TGTGCCAGCAGTGGACGGACAGACTCCTACGAGCTGTACTTC. Its protein product is CASSGRTDSYELYF.

This clonotype showed up just a few times. The V and J genes are TRBV27 and TRBJ2-3; TRBD2 aligns across 9 bases. Unmatched junction bases numbered 9, after V lost 4 bases and J lost 4 bases. Germline CDR1 and CDR2: MNHEY and SMNVEV (reference sequence). The length of the CDR3 is 16 residues. DNA of the CDR3: TGTGCCAGCAGTTCTCCGGGACTAGCTCTCGCAGATACGCAGTATTTT. This gives the protein CASSSPGLALADTQYF.

This clonotype has only a few counts. The chain combines TRBV28 with TRBJ2-5, with 10 bases identical to TRBD1. CDR3 size: 15 residues. Germline trimming cut 1 base from V and 5 bases from J; bases unmatched to any gene: 4. Germline CDR1 is MDHEN and CDR2 is SYDVKM. The CDR3 sequence: CASSLSTGGSETQYF. CDR3 in DNA: TGTGCCAGCAGTTTATCGACAGGGGGCTCGGAGACCCAGTACTTC.

The chain recombines TRBV5-6 with TRBJ1-1; D might be TRBD1 (5 bases). CDR3 length: 13 amino acids. V lost 0 bases, J lost 10 bases, and 13 bases lay in between. CDR1 and CDR2 (germline): SGHDT, YYEEEE. CDR3 DNA: TGTGCCAGCAGCTTGGGGGGCGGATCAGGAGCTTTCTTT. This translates into CASSLGGGSGAFF.

This clonotype has only a few counts. V is TRBV7-2 and J is TRBJ1-2, with unresolved D. The CDR3 consists of 13 residues. V was clipped by 4 bases and J by 5 bases, with 11 bases between them. CDR1 and CDR2 from the germline V gene are SGHTA and FQGNSA. The CDR3 region has the DNA TGTGCCAGCAGCTCGGTTACAGATTATGGCTACACCTTC. Translating gives CASSSVTDYGYTF.

The table lists this clonotype with many counts. V is TRBV5-1 and J is TRBJ2-7; 8 nucleotides agree with TRBD1. The trim removed 3 bases at V and 3 bases at J, leaving 8 bases unmatched. Germline CDR1 reads SGHRS; CDR2 reads YFSETQ. This CDR3 is built from 15 residues. The CDR3 sequence is CASSYGQGPYYEQYV. For the CDR3, the DNA is TGCGCCAGCAGCTACGGACAGGGACCTTACTACGAGCAGTACGTC.

This clonotype was found many times. The chain has TRBV7-2 and TRBJ2-7; 9 bases map to TRBD2. The V segment lost 6 bases and the J segment 1 base; nucleotides outside the gene matches: 7. Per the germline V gene, CDR1 is SGHTA and CDR2 is FQGNSA. CDR3 length equals 15 residues. The CDR3 sequence: CASSGRGGQSYEQYF. The CDR3 DNA reads TGTGCCAGCAGTGGGCGGGGGGGCCAATCCTACGAGCAGTACTTC.

This clonotype was found many times. V is TRBV20-1 and J is TRBJ1-4; maybe TRBD1 (6 bases). The V gene's germline CDR1 is DFQATT and CDR2 SNEGSKA (reference sequence). The CDR3 runs to 17 residues. The germline V and J ends were trimmed by 1 base and 0 bases, with 15 bases remaining between them. The CDR3 region has the DNA TGCAGTGCTAGAGGGGGACACAAGGCCGCAACTAATGAAAAACTGTTTTTT. Amino acids: CSARGGHKAATNEKLFF.

This clonotype was counted at least ten times. V is TRBV20-1 and J is TRBJ2-4; TRBD2 matches at 7 bases. The CDR3 has 12 amino acids. V lost 7 bases and J lost 7; bases outside the gene matches: 7. Germline CDR1 and CDR2: DFQATT and SNEGSKA (reference sequence). The CDR3 DNA follows: TGCAGTGTCCTCGGACTAGTTAACATTCAGTACTTC. Residues: CSVLGLVNIQYF.

This clonotype was observed many times. The gene calls are TRBV12-3 or TRBV12-4 and TRBJ2-7; D not resolved. Trimming took off 1 base at V and 6 bases at J, with 4 bases between the two ends. There are 11 residues in the CDR3. The chain's CDR3 is CASSLGFEQYF. Here the CDR3 DNA reads TGTGCCAGCAGTTTAGGTTTCGAGCAGTACTTC.

The CDR3 DNA reads as TGTGCCACCAGATACTTACTTTATGGCTACACCTTC. Amino acid sequence: CATRYLLYGYTF. The rearrangement uses TRBV2 and TRBJ1-2; D unclear. The CDR3 sequence is 12 residues long. Per germline, CDR1 SNHLY and CDR2 FYNNEI. Between the trimmed V and J ends, which lost 10 bases and 5 bases, there was a span of 14 bases.